The clone carrying this T cell receptor beta chain has only a few counts. Its cognate antigen is unknown. Template switching by 5'RACE produced TCR cDNA, adding a universal primer site and UMIs. TCRdb passed the 5' RACE reads through MiXCR, listing each CDR3 protein once. This table holds about 320,000 distinct CDR3 sequences, 6.8% found once. CDR3 length: 16 amino acids. Germline CDR1 and CDR2: SGHVS and FNYEAQ. Trimming pared 4 bases from V and 5 bases from J, leaving 17 bases between. This sample is drawn from a study of T cells after yellow fever vaccination. Study-wide points: Weaker, the secondary response peaked sooner, at day 5 versus 15. Of the clonotypes, a small share occurred in both CD4 and CD8 compartments.

This sequence was found in a man younger than 30 who received the YFV17D yellow fever vaccine. Specimen: PBMCs, collected roughly 47 days after the first yellow fever vaccination. The chain uses TRBV7-6 and TRBJ1-4; D is uncertain. The CDR3 DNA sequence: TGTGCCAGCAGCTCCCCCTTTGGTGATGTAAATGAAAAACTGTTTTTT. Residues: CASSSPFGDVNEKLFF.